This record looks at one T cell receptor (beta chain) sequence and its context. The data were produced by immunoSEQ multiplex PCR, yet TCRdb's version contains in-frame clones alone and is incomplete. The data show some 180,000 clones, roughly four fifths seen once. These data belong to a study of blood T cell repertoires in COVID-19. Study summary: Material from acute and convalescent COVID-19 was sourced from the United States, Italy and Spain.

Patients at the Seattle site were enrolled during active infection and followed longitudinally. CDR3 size: 14 residues. CDR1 and CDR2 (germline): SNHLY, FYNNEI. The V gene lost 6 bases and the J gene lost 4 bases, with 14 bases spanning the gap. The sample consisted of peripheral blood. The clonotype was recovered from a woman aged 80 or older with COVID-19, enrolled during active disease. The chain couples TRBV2 to TRBJ2-3; TRBD2 is a possible D gene (5 bases). The CDR3 DNA sequence: TGTGCCAGCAGCCAAACGACCGGGGCAGATACGCAGTATTTT. Its protein product is CASSQTTGADTQYF.